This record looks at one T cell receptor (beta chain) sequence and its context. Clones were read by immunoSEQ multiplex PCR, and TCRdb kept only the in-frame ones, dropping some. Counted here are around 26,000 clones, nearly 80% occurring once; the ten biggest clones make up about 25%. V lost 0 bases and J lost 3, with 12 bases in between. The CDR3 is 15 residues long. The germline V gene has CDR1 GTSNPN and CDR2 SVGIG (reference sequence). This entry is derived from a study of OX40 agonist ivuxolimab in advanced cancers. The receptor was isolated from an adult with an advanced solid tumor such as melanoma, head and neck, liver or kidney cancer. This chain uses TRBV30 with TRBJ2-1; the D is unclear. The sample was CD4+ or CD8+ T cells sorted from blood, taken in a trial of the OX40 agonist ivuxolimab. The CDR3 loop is CAWSVKVRVYNEQFF. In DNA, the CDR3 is TGTGCCTGGAGTGTAAAAGTAAGAGTCTACAATGAGCAGTTCTTC.